Listed here are 24 T cell receptor beta chains from one sample, sequenced in a study of PD-L1 blockade in urothelial cancer (TCRdb year 2017). Libraries were built with the immunoSEQ multiplex PCR assay. What TCRdb holds here is the immuneACCESS table cut down to in-frame rearrangements. Part of the clones is not present; checked against another copy, under half of the missing clones reflect an unresolved V gene, and the others are unexplained. The sample has more than 15,000 clones on record, approximately 86% of them singletons. Jointly, the top ten make up about 6.1% of the sample. Here the sequenced sample was PBMCs, taken around atezolizumab (anti-PD-L1) treatment. The receptors derive from a man in his fifties or sixties with urothelial cancer.

The V gene is TRBV30, the J gene TRBJ2-5; TRBD2 aligns across 8 bases. This CDR3 is built from 14 residues. After removal of 3 bases from V and 7 bases from J, the junction contained 10 bases not matched to a gene. Germline CDR1 GTSNPN, CDR2 SVGIG (reference sequence). For the CDR3, the DNA is TGTGCCTGGAGGTCGACTAGCGCCCCGGGGACCCAGTACTTC. Residues: CAWRSTSAPGTQYF.

This chain joins TRBV7-2 and TRBJ1-5, with 8 bases identical to TRBD1. V lost 6 bases to trimming and J lost 0 bases; unmatched junction nucleotides: 4. CDR1 SGHTA and CDR2 FQGNSA come from the germline V gene. CDR3 length: 15 amino acids. In nucleotides, the CDR3 is TGTGCCAGCAGTATCACAGGGGGTAGCAATCAGCCCCAGCATTTT. It encodes CASSITGGSNQPQHF.

The V call is TRBV9, the J call TRBJ2-1; D is unresolved. Germline loops: CDR1 SGDLS, CDR2 YYNGEE. The V end lost 4 bases, the J end lost 6 bases, and 8 bases lay between the germline ends. The CDR3 loop spans 12 amino acids. This chain's CDR3 is CASSFTGNEQFF. CDR3 nucleotides: TGTGCCAGCAGCTTTACGGGCAATGAGCAGTTCTTC.

V and J are TRBV5-5 and TRBJ2-2; 7 bases are shared with TRBD2. CDR1 is SGHKS and CDR2 is YYEKEE in the germline V gene (reference sequence). The CDR3 runs to 14 residues. Trimming removed 4 bases from V and 3 bases from J; junction bases left unmatched: 3. The CDR3 DNA follows: TGTGCCAGCAGCCTTGGACTAGACACCGGGGAGCTGTTTTTT. Translation gives CASSLGLDTGELFF.

J is TRBJ2-7 and V is TRBV5-1; TRBD2 matches at 8 bases. The germline CDR1 and CDR2 sequences are SGHRS and YFSETQ. The CDR3 is made up of 14 amino acids. Trimming at V came to 0 bases and at J to 5 bases, leaving 4 bases not matched to a gene. The CDR3 reads CASSLGRGVHEQYF. The CDR3 coding sequence is TGCGCCAGCAGCTTGGGGCGGGGGGTTCACGAGCAGTACTTC.

J is TRBJ2-5 and V is TRBV11-2; D not certain. This CDR3 has 12 amino acids. Germline-derived CDR1 and CDR2 are SGHAT and FQNNGV. V was shortened by 3 bases and J by 3 bases, with 5 bases between the two germline ends. The CDR3 DNA reads TGTGCCAGCAGCTTTGGAGAAGAGACCCAGTACTTC. Its protein is CASSFGEETQYF.

This chain connects TRBV5-1 to TRBJ2-1; 10 bases are a match to TRBD2. The V and J ends lost 2 bases and 5 bases, in that order; junction bases with no gene match: 13. Germline V CDR1 and CDR2: SGHRS, YFSETQ. This CDR3 comprises 18 residues. The CDR3 coding sequence is TGCGCCAGCAGCTTACGACTAGCGGGCGGAAAGGAACACAATGAGCAGTTCTTC. Encoded protein: CASSLRLAGGKEHNEQFF.

The rearrangement links TRBV5-6 to TRBJ2-5; TRBD2 matches at 15 bases. This CDR3 is built from 16 residues. CDR1 is SGHDT and CDR2 is YYEEEE in the germline V gene. Germline trimming cut 4 bases from V and 5 bases from J; bases unmatched to any gene: 6. CDR3 amino acids: CASSQGLAGGWETQYF. CDR3 bases: TGTGCCAGCAGCCAGGGACTAGCGGGGGGTTGGGAGACCCAGTACTTC.

The V call is TRBV28, the J call TRBJ1-3, with D uncertain. V was pared by 4 bases and J by 1 base, with 11 bases between. Germline V gene sequence: CDR1 MDHEN, CDR2 SYDVKM. The CDR3 covers 15 residues. This CDR3 reads CASSWPGASGNTIYF. For the CDR3, the DNA is TGTGCCAGCAGTTGGCCGGGAGCGTCTGGAAACACCATATATTTT.

V gene TRBV9 combines with J gene TRBJ2-3, with TRBD2 matching 8 bases. J gave up 5 bases and V 1 base, and 15 bases lay outside the gene matches. The CDR3 consists of 18 residues. CDR1 is SGDLS, CDR2 YYNGEE, per germline. The CDR3 bases are TGTGCCAGCAGCGTACAACCGCCGGGACTAGGGGGTCGAGATACGCAGTATTTT. The encoded protein is CASSVQPPGLGGRDTQYF.

The rearrangement joins TRBV6-5 to TRBJ2-7; no clear D gene. V was clipped by 2 bases and J by 4 bases, with 3 bases between them. The germline CDR1 and CDR2 sequences are MNHEY and SVGAGI. The length of the CDR3 is 11 residues. In DNA form, the CDR3 reads TGTGCCAGCAGTTACGAGTACGAGCAGTACTTC. Translation: CASSYEYEQYF.

In its sample, this clone was seen once. The chain recombines TRBV10-2 with TRBJ2-7; TRBD1 matches 10 bases. The CDR3 has 15 residues. J gave up 3 bases and V 1 base, and 3 bases lay outside the gene matches. The germline CDR1 and CDR2 sequences are WSHSY and SAAADI. The CDR3 spells CASSEWRTGGYEQYF. DNA for the CDR3: TGCGCCAGCAGTGAGTGGAGGACAGGGGGCTACGAGCAGTACTTC.

CDR3: CAWSVQRTIADTQYF. The CDR3 DNA follows: TGTGCCTGGAGTGTACAACGGACAATCGCAGATACGCAGTATTTT. The chain uses TRBV30 and TRBJ2-3; possibly TRBD1 for D (5 bases). V gave up 0 bases and J gave up 4 bases, with 14 bases separating them. This CDR3 has 15 residues. From germline, CDR1 is GTSNPN and CDR2 SVGIG (reference sequence).

This clone was seen once. The chain is built from TRBV7-2 and TRBJ2-7; TRBD1 aligns across 10 bases. V shed 0 bases and J 3 bases; nucleotides not matched to a gene: 2. CDR3 length: 15 residues. The germline V gene encodes CDR1 SGHTA and CDR2 FQGNSA. CDR3 DNA sequence: TGTGCCAGCAGCTTAGCCGGACAGGGGGACTACGAGCAGTACTTC. Its protein product is CASSLAGQGDYEQYF. Drawing the rest from reference TRBV7-2 and TRBJ2-7, the complete variable domain is GAGVSQSPSNKVTEKGKDVELRCDPISGHTALYWYRQSLGQGLEFLIYFQGNSAPDKSGLPSDRFSAERTGGSVSTLTIQRTQQEDSAVYLCASSLAGQGDYEQYFGPGTRLTVT.

The gene calls are TRBV10-3 and TRBJ1-1; perhaps TRBD1 as D (6 bases). Trimming removed 2 bases at V and 1 base at J, with 8 bases between. Germline loops: CDR1 ENHRY, CDR2 SYGVKD. This CDR3 spans 14 amino acids. The CDR3 loop reads CAISEGGQNTEAFF. The DNA of the CDR3 is TGTGCCATCAGTGAGGGGGGACAGAACACTGAAGCTTTCTTT.

The rearrangement uses TRBV14 and TRBJ2-7, with a weak D call TRBD1 (5 bases). In germline, CDR1 is SGHDN, CDR2 FVKESK. V lost 0 bases, J lost 4 bases, and 13 bases lay in between. The CDR3 extends over 15 amino acids. CDR3 in amino acids: CASSQDGRGWYEQYF. In DNA, the CDR3 is TGTGCCAGCAGCCAAGATGGTAGGGGCTGGTACGAGCAGTACTTC.

The CDR3 DNA reads TGCGCCAGCAGTGAGTCATTACTTGGCATTCAGTACTTC. Translation gives CASSESLLGIQYF. The chain employs TRBV10-2 and TRBJ2-4; no clear D. CDR3 length equals 13 residues. Trimming removed 0 bases at V and 9 bases at J, with 9 bases between. Germline CDR1 WSHSY, CDR2 SAAADI.

The rearrangement joins TRBV5-6 to TRBJ2-7, with TRBD1 matching over 9 bases. Germline assignment: CDR1 SGHDT and CDR2 YYEEEE. V was pared by 2 bases and J by 5 bases, with 5 bases of the junction left unmatched. This CDR3 has 14 amino acids. DNA of the CDR3: TGTGCCAGCAGCTTTGGGACAGGGAAACACGAGCAGTACTTC. This encodes CASSFGTGKHEQYF.

J is TRBJ2-7 and V is TRBV7-3; TRBD1 matches at 7 bases. Losses at the gene ends were 2 bases for V and 3 bases for J; bases not matched to a gene: 10. From germline, CDR1 is SGHTA and CDR2 FQGTGA. CDR3 size: 16 residues. CDR3 DNA: TGTGCCAGCAGCTTATTGACCGGGACAGAGAACTACGAGCAGTACTTC. Its translation: CASSLLTGTENYEQYF.

The chain is built from TRBV10-2 and TRBJ2-1; TRBD1 matches 11 bases. Germline V CDR1 and CDR2: WSHSY, SAAADI. V dropped 6 bases and J dropped 6; count of bases not matched to a gene: 1. The CDR3 sequence is 13 residues long. The chain's CDR3 is CASRGQGGNEQFF. The DNA for the CDR3 is TGCGCCAGCAGGGGACAGGGGGGCAATGAGCAGTTCTTC.

The chain has TRBV10-3 and TRBJ1-1; 8 bases line up with TRBD1. This CDR3 is built from 13 residues. Germline CDR1 reads ENHRY; CDR2 reads SYGVKD. J lost 0 bases, V lost 11 bases, and 5 bases had no gene match. The CDR3 sequence: CAYQGAVNTEAFF. The CDR3 DNA is TGTGCCTACCAGGGGGCAGTGAACACTGAAGCTTTCTTT.

This clone has a handful of counts. The rearrangement links TRBV5-1 to TRBJ2-6; 9 positions agree with TRBD1. CDR1 SGHRS and CDR2 YFSETQ come from the germline V gene. The J segment lost 2 bases and the V segment lost 5 bases, leaving 5 bases of the junction unmatched. This CDR3 has 16 amino acids. The CDR3 DNA reads TGCGCCAGCAGAAAAGGGACAGGGACTGGGGCCAACGTCCTGACTTTC. This encodes CASRKGTGTGANVLTF. Based on the CDR3 plus reference TRBV5-1 and TRBJ2-6, the full variable domain is KAGVTQTPRYLIKTRGQQVTLSCSPISGHRSVSWYQQTPGQGLQFLFEYFSETQRNKGNFPGRFSGRQFSNSRSEMNVSTLELGDSALYLCASRKGTGTGANVLTFGAGSRLTVL.

The V call is TRBV6-1, the J call TRBJ2-7, with D possibly matching TRBD2 (6 bases). Trimming stripped 7 bases from V and 7 bases from J, with 20 bases between. CDR1 and CDR2 (germline): MNHNS, SASEGT. CDR3 length: 14 amino acids. The CDR3 reads CASKVGTLLGEQYF. The CDR3 region has the DNA TGTGCCAGCAAGGTTGGGACTCTACTGGGGGAGCAGTACTTC.

The V and J genes are TRBV18 and TRBJ1-1; D unresolved. The CDR3 consists of 15 residues. Germline V CDR1 and CDR2: KGHSH, LQKENI. V lost 1 base and J 7 bases, leaving 16 bases between the germline ends. CDR3 loop: CASSPLATAEGEAFF. The CDR3 region has the DNA TGTGCCAGCTCACCACTTGCAACAGCAGAGGGTGAAGCTTTCTTT.